Sequencing of this T cell receptor (beta chain) was carried out in a study of shared clonotypes between healthy human individuals. Study results and limitations: The diversity represented, both genetic and in exposure history, was limited by few donors.

Original analysis: ImmunoSEQ junction-only sequences lacked quality scores, so their filtering differed. Some clones are missing from TCRdb's copy, which holds only in-frame ones; the method was immunoSEQ multiplex PCR. That table furnishes V, J and clone size, whereas the DNA furnished D and trimming. The sample consists of some 510,000 clones, 79% of them appearing once. This clone was seen a single time. Antigen unknown. V was trimmed by 3 bases and J by 4 bases, leaving 3 bases between them. Per the germline V gene, CDR1 is MGHDK and CDR2 is SYGVNS. The CDR3 contains 11 residues. The V and J genes are TRBV25-1 and TRBJ1-2, with D unclear. This clonotype was sampled from a woman aged 40 to 50 in good health. Some clones in this sample may be carry-over from other donors' samples. The sequenced material came from PBMCs. In DNA form, the CDR3 reads TGTGCCAGCAGTGATGGCTATGGCTACACCTTC. Amino acid sequence: CASSDGYGYTF.